This TCR beta chain was found in a study of blood T cell repertoires in COVID-19. Whole-study context: PBMCs, B-cell-depleted T cells, or T cells were the source of the cDNA or gDNA that made up the material.

Germline loops: CDR1 SGDLS, CDR2 YYNGEE. V was pared by 5 bases and J by 4 bases, with 4 bases of the junction left unmatched. This CDR3 has 14 residues. TCRdb's copy holds only in-frame clones and misses some; the assay was immunoSEQ multiplex PCR. The sample carries fewer than 300,000 clones, about three quarters recorded once. This clonotype originated in a woman older than 75 with acute or convalescent COVID-19. V gene TRBV9 combines with J gene TRBJ2-1; 9 bases fit TRBD1. The sequenced sample was peripheral blood. In DNA, the CDR3 is TGTGCCAGCAGTCCGGGACAGGGATACAATGAGCAGTTCTTC. Its translation is CASSPGQGYNEQFF.